The rows below give T cell receptor beta chains drawn from one sample of a study of T cell responses to AZD1222 COVID-19 vaccine. This table comes from immunoSEQ multiplex PCR, and its TCRdb copy is limited to in-frame clones, with some not included. This table holds around 100,000 clones, approximately 88% found once. The sample here was peripheral blood, taken 28 days after the second AZD1222 dose. The receptors here all came from an adult who received the AZD1222 COVID-19 vaccine. Both conserved end residues are part of each CDR3. D genes are given only for firm matches. Clone size is given for some rows only: seen once, a few or many times, or a class if the clone is expanded.

CDR3nt: TGTGCCAGCAGCTTCGGGATTTCGGCCGGGGAGCTGTTTTTT
CDR3aa: CASSFGISAGELFF
abundance: .
d_gene: .
j_gene: TRBJ2-2
v_gene: TRBV7-8

CDR3nt: TGTGCCAGCAGCCCTTCGGGGGGGCGAAACACTGAAGCTTTCTTT
CDR3aa: CASSPSGGRNTEAFF
abundance: .
d_gene: .
j_gene: TRBJ1-1
v_gene: TRBV7-9

CDR3nt: TGCGCCAGCAGTGACCCGGGACAGCTTTATGGCTACACCTTC
CDR3aa: CASSDPGQLYGYTF
abundance: .
d_gene: TRBD1
j_gene: TRBJ1-2
v_gene: TRBV10-2

CDR3nt: TGTGCCAGCAGCCCCGACAGAGAAAAACTGTTTTTT
CDR3aa: CASSPDREKLFF
abundance: few
d_gene: .
j_gene: TRBJ1-4
v_gene: TRBV7-2

CDR3nt: TGTGCCAGCAGTGAAACGAGAAGTTCAAATCAGCCCCAGCATTTT
CDR3aa: CASSETRSSNQPQHF
abundance: .
d_gene: .
j_gene: TRBJ1-5
v_gene: TRBV2

CDR3nt: TGTGCCAGCAGCCCGGCACAGGTAACAGAGACCCAGTACTTC
CDR3aa: CASSPAQVTETQYF
abundance: .
d_gene: .
j_gene: TRBJ2-5
v_gene: TRBV7-2

CDR3nt: TGTGCCAGCAGTTTTAATTCTCAAGCAGTTGGAGATACGCAGTATTTT
CDR3aa: CASSFNSQAVGDTQYF
abundance: .
d_gene: .
j_gene: TRBJ2-3
v_gene: TRBV27

CDR3nt: TGTGCCAGCAGCTCGGGACAGGGCAATCAGCCCCAGCATTTT
CDR3aa: CASSSGQGNQPQHF
abundance: .
d_gene: TRBD1
j_gene: TRBJ1-5
v_gene: TRBV5-4

CDR3nt: TGCGCCAGCAGCTTGCTGAGTCGGAAGGCAGATACGCAGTATTTT
CDR3aa: CASSLLSRKADTQYF
abundance: .
d_gene: .
j_gene: TRBJ2-3
v_gene: TRBV5-1

CDR3nt: TGTGCCACCAGCTTACGTTGGGGAGAGCCCGAGGACTATGGCTACACCTTC
CDR3aa: CATSLRWGEPEDYGYTF
abundance: .
d_gene: .
j_gene: TRBJ1-2
v_gene: TRBV15

CDR3nt: TGTGCCAGCAGTGGGGACAGGGATGGTGAAAAACTGTTTTTT
CDR3aa: CASSGDRDGEKLFF
abundance: .
d_gene: TRBD1
j_gene: TRBJ1-4
v_gene: TRBV2

CDR3nt: TGTGCCAGCAGTGCCAGCGGGGGGGCAGATACGCAGTATTTT
CDR3aa: CASSASGGADTQYF
abundance: .
d_gene: TRBD2
j_gene: TRBJ2-3
v_gene: TRBV6-4

CDR3nt: TGTGCCAGCAGCTTAGGGCTGGGGCATCAGCCCCAGCATTTT
CDR3aa: CASSLGLGHQPQHF
abundance: .
d_gene: .
j_gene: TRBJ1-5
v_gene: TRBV7-2

CDR3nt: TGTGCCAGCAGTTTCCCAACAGGACAGCCATACAGCAATCAGCCCCAGCATTTT
CDR3aa: CASSFPTGQPYSNQPQHF
abundance: .
d_gene: .
j_gene: TRBJ1-5
v_gene: TRBV28

CDR3nt: TGTGCCAGCAGCGCAGGAACCCACTCTGGAAACACCATATATTTT
CDR3aa: CASSAGTHSGNTIYF
abundance: .
d_gene: .
j_gene: TRBJ1-3
v_gene: TRBV9

CDR3nt: TGCGCCGCAGCCCAGGCGGGACTTAGCACAGATACGCAGTATTTT
CDR3aa: CAAAQAGLSTDTQYF
abundance: once
d_gene: .
j_gene: TRBJ2-3
v_gene: TRBV4-1

CDR3nt: TGTGCCAGCTCAGCACGGGACACCTCCGGGTCACCCCTCCACTTT
CDR3aa: CASSARDTSGSPLHF
abundance: .
d_gene: .
j_gene: TRBJ1-6
v_gene: TRBV18

CDR3nt: TGTGCCAGCAAACTTCAGGGTACTTCACCCCTCCACTTT
CDR3aa: CASKLQGTSPLHF
abundance: .
d_gene: .
j_gene: TRBJ1-6
v_gene: TRBV2

CDR3nt: TGTGCCAGCAGCTCTACGGGGGGAAACACCATATATTTT
CDR3aa: CASSSTGGNTIYF
abundance: .
d_gene: .
j_gene: TRBJ1-3
v_gene: TRBV5-4

CDR3nt: TGCGCCAGCAGCTTGGGGGGGAGCTCCTACGAGCAGTACTTC
CDR3aa: CASSLGGSSYEQYF
abundance: .
d_gene: .
j_gene: TRBJ2-7
v_gene: TRBV5-1

CDR3nt: TGTGCCAGCAGTACACCTGGACAGGCAAACTATGGCTACACCTTC
CDR3aa: CASSTPGQANYGYTF
abundance: .
d_gene: TRBD1
j_gene: TRBJ1-2
v_gene: TRBV25-1

CDR3nt: TGTGCCAGCTCACCGGACGTTATGGGGGGCACTGAAGCTTTCTTT
CDR3aa: CASSPDVMGGTEAFF
abundance: .
d_gene: .
j_gene: TRBJ1-1
v_gene: TRBV18

CDR3nt: TGTGCCAGCACAACCGTGGGCAGGGGGGATGGCTACACCTTC
CDR3aa: CASTTVGRGDGYTF
abundance: .
d_gene: TRBD1
j_gene: TRBJ1-2
v_gene: TRBV28

CDR3nt: TGTGCCAGCAGTTACTCGTCAGGAGACAATGAGCAGTTCTTC
CDR3aa: CASSYSSGDNEQFF
abundance: .
d_gene: .
j_gene: TRBJ2-1
v_gene: TRBV6-5

CDR3nt: TGTGCCACCAGCAGAGACAGGTCTTGGGATTCACCCCTCCACTTT
CDR3aa: CATSRDRSWDSPLHF
abundance: .
d_gene: .
j_gene: TRBJ1-6
v_gene: TRBV15

CDR3nt: TGCGCCAGCAGCTCGAATTACAGGGCCTCCGTCCTGACTTTC
CDR3aa: CASSSNYRASVLTF
abundance: once
d_gene: .
j_gene: TRBJ2-6
v_gene: TRBV10-2

CDR3nt: TGTGCCAGCAGCCAAACAGGGATCAGCAATCAGCCCCAGCATTTT
CDR3aa: CASSQTGISNQPQHF
abundance: .
d_gene: .
j_gene: TRBJ1-5
v_gene: TRBV3-1/TRBV3-2

CDR3nt: TGTGCCAGCAGTAGGGACAGGGCTGCCGCACCAGGGGGTTACGAGCAGTACTTC
CDR3aa: CASSRDRAAAPGGYEQYF
abundance: .
d_gene: TRBD1
j_gene: TRBJ2-7
v_gene: TRBV28

CDR3nt: TGTGCCAGCAGTTCTCAGGCAGTGGCCTACGAGCAGTACTTC
CDR3aa: CASSSQAVAYEQYF
abundance: .
d_gene: .
j_gene: TRBJ2-7
v_gene: TRBV5-6

CDR3nt: TGTGCCAGCAGTTTATACCAGGACAGCCTATACCTTGGCTACACCTTC
CDR3aa: CASSLYQDSLYLGYTF
abundance: .
d_gene: .
j_gene: TRBJ1-2
v_gene: TRBV28

CDR3nt: TGCGCCAGCAGCCCTAGGGGCACCGGTTCGTACACTGAAGCTTTCTTT
CDR3aa: CASSPRGTGSYTEAFF
abundance: .
d_gene: .
j_gene: TRBJ1-1
v_gene: TRBV4-3

CDR3nt: TGTGCCAGCAGTCCTTTAACAGGGGCGCGGGGAATGAACACTGAAGCTTTCTTT
CDR3aa: CASSPLTGARGMNTEAFF
abundance: .
d_gene: TRBD1
j_gene: TRBJ1-1
v_gene: TRBV27

CDR3nt: TGCGCCAGCAGCCAGGAGGGACAGTTCACAGATACGCAGTATTTT
CDR3aa: CASSQEGQFTDTQYF
abundance: .
d_gene: .
j_gene: TRBJ2-3
v_gene: TRBV4-3

CDR3nt: TGTGCCAGCAGCTTAGGTCTAGCCCCTAATCAAGAGACCCAGTACTTC
CDR3aa: CASSLGLAPNQETQYF
abundance: .
d_gene: .
j_gene: TRBJ2-5
v_gene: TRBV7-3

CDR3nt: TGTGCCAGCAGCTCAAGCGGGGGGGTCACCTACAATGAGCAGTTCTTC
CDR3aa: CASSSSGGVTYNEQFF
abundance: .
d_gene: TRBD2
j_gene: TRBJ2-1
v_gene: TRBV7-3

CDR3nt: TGCGCCAGCAGCCAAAACAGGGTTCAGCCCCAGCATTTT
CDR3aa: CASSQNRVQPQHF
abundance: .
d_gene: .
j_gene: TRBJ1-5
v_gene: TRBV4-3

CDR3nt: TGTGCCAGCAGTTACGGGAGGGTGTACAATGAGCAGTTCTTC
CDR3aa: CASSYGRVYNEQFF
abundance: .
d_gene: TRBD2
j_gene: TRBJ2-1
v_gene: TRBV6-6

CDR3nt: TGTGCCAGCAGTGCCCATGACGGGACTAGCGGGGACCCCTACGAGCAGTACTTC
CDR3aa: CASSAHDGTSGDPYEQYF
abundance: .
d_gene: TRBD2
j_gene: TRBJ2-7
v_gene: TRBV25-1

CDR3nt: TGCGCCAGCTTCTTGGTAGCGGGGAACTACAATGAGCAGTTCTTC
CDR3aa: CASFLVAGNYNEQFF
abundance: .
d_gene: TRBD2
j_gene: TRBJ2-1
v_gene: TRBV5-1

CDR3nt: TGTGCCGCGCTGGGCAGAATCTCTGGAAACACCATATATTTT
CDR3aa: CAALGRISGNTIYF
abundance: once
d_gene: .
j_gene: TRBJ1-3
v_gene: TRBV7-9

CDR3nt: TGTGCCAGCAGCTTAGATGAATATAGCAATCAGCCCCAGCATTTT
CDR3aa: CASSLDEYSNQPQHF
abundance: .
d_gene: .
j_gene: TRBJ1-5
v_gene: TRBV7-2

CDR3nt: TGCAGAGGACACTCGAACACTGAAGCTTTCTTT
CDR3aa: CRGHSNTEAFF
abundance: .
d_gene: .
j_gene: TRBJ1-1
v_gene: TRBV20-1

CDR3nt: TGTGCCAGCAGCCAAGACGGTGGCAGCGACTCTGGAAACACCATATATTTT
CDR3aa: CASSQDGGSDSGNTIYF
abundance: .
d_gene: .
j_gene: TRBJ1-3
v_gene: TRBV3-1/TRBV3-2

CDR3nt: TGCAGCGGCGAGACAGGGGGAGAGACCCAGTACTTC
CDR3aa: CSGETGGETQYF
abundance: .
d_gene: TRBD1
j_gene: TRBJ2-5
v_gene: TRBV29-1

CDR3nt: TGCAGTGCTAGTTCCCCAACCTCGCCAACTGAAGCTTTCTTT
CDR3aa: CSASSPTSPTEAFF
abundance: .
d_gene: .
j_gene: TRBJ1-1
v_gene: TRBV20-1

CDR3nt: TGTGCCAGCAGCATGTCTTGGACAGGGAGTAACACTGAAGCTTTCTTT
CDR3aa: CASSMSWTGSNTEAFF
abundance: .
d_gene: TRBD1
j_gene: TRBJ1-1
v_gene: TRBV5-4

CDR3nt: TGTGCCACCAGCAGTGGGGCGGGGGGGCTTGCAGATACGCAGTATTTT
CDR3aa: CATSSGAGGLADTQYF
abundance: .
d_gene: TRBD2
j_gene: TRBJ2-3
v_gene: TRBV15

CDR3nt: TGTGCCAGCAGTTTCGAGGCGAAAGCTTTCTTT
CDR3aa: CASSFEAKAFF
abundance: .
d_gene: .
j_gene: TRBJ1-1
v_gene: TRBV28

CDR3nt: TGTGCCAGCTCACCTCTAGCGGGCGTCAACAATGAGCAGTTCTTC
CDR3aa: CASSPLAGVNNEQFF
abundance: .
d_gene: TRBD2
j_gene: TRBJ2-1
v_gene: TRBV18

CDR3nt: TGTGCCAGCAGTGAAGCTGGGGCAGGCAATCAGCCCCAGCATTTT
CDR3aa: CASSEAGAGNQPQHF
abundance: .
d_gene: .
j_gene: TRBJ1-5
v_gene: TRBV25-1

CDR3nt: TGTGCCAGCAGTTTCGACAATACTGAAGCTTTCTTT
CDR3aa: CASSFDNTEAFF
abundance: .
d_gene: .
j_gene: TRBJ1-1
v_gene: TRBV9

CDR3nt: TGTGCCAGCAGCCGGTCCCTCAGTAATGAGCAGTTCTTC
CDR3aa: CASSRSLSNEQFF
abundance: .
d_gene: .
j_gene: TRBJ2-1
v_gene: TRBV5-5

CDR3nt: TGTGCCAGCAGTTTATGGACTAGCAGGCAAGAGACCCAGTACTTC
CDR3aa: CASSLWTSRQETQYF
abundance: .
d_gene: TRBD2
j_gene: TRBJ2-5
v_gene: TRBV28

CDR3nt: TGTGCCAGCAGTCCCCGCGCCTCTGGGAGGAATGAGCAGTTCTTC
CDR3aa: CASSPRASGRNEQFF
abundance: .
d_gene: .
j_gene: TRBJ2-1
v_gene: TRBV6-2/TRBV6-3

CDR3nt: TGTGCCAGCGGGGGAGTTGGGGGCAATCAGCCCCAGCATTTT
CDR3aa: CASGGVGGNQPQHF
abundance: .
d_gene: .
j_gene: TRBJ1-5
v_gene: TRBV2

CDR3nt: TGTGCCAGCAGTTTTATGTCTCCCCTAGCGGGGTTCCTTGAGCAGTTCTTC
CDR3aa: CASSFMSPLAGFLEQFF
abundance: few
d_gene: TRBD2
j_gene: TRBJ2-1
v_gene: TRBV28

CDR3nt: TGTGCCAGCAGCCAATCGGATGCAGGGGCCTATAGCAATCAGCCCCAGCATTTT
CDR3aa: CASSQSDAGAYSNQPQHF
abundance: .
d_gene: .
j_gene: TRBJ1-5
v_gene: TRBV16

CDR3nt: TGTGCCAGCAGCCAAGGGGCCGGGACACTTTACAATGAGCAGTTCTTC
CDR3aa: CASSQGAGTLYNEQFF
abundance: .
d_gene: .
j_gene: TRBJ2-1
v_gene: TRBV3-1/TRBV3-2